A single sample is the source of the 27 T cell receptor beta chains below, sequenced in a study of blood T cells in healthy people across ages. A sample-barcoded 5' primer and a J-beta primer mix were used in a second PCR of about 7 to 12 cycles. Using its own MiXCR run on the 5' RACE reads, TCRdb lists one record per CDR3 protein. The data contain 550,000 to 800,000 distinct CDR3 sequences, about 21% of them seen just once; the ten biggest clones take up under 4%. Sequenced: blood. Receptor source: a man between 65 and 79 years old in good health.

This CDR3 reads CAISELEGNNEQFF. The DNA for the CDR3 is TGTGCCATCAGTGAATTAGAGGGAAACAATGAGCAGTTCTTC. The J gene is TRBJ2-1, the V gene TRBV10-3; D may be TRBD2 (5 bases). Per germline, CDR1 ENHRY and CDR2 SYGVKD. The CDR3 runs to 14 residues. V dropped 3 bases and J dropped 5 bases, with 11 bases sitting between them.

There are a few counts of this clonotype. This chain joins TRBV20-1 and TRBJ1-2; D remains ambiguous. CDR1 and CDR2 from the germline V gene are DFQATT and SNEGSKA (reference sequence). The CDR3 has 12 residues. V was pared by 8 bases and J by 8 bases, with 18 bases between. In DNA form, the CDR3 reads TGCAGTTCCTGGTCAGGCTTTTACGGCTACACCTTC. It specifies CSSWSGFYGYTF.

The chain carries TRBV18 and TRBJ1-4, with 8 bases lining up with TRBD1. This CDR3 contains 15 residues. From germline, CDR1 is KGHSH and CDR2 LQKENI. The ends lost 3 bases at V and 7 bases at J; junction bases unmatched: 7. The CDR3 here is CASSPNAQGAEKLFF. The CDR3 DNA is TGTGCCAGCTCACCTAACGCTCAGGGGGCTGAAAAACTGTTTTTT.

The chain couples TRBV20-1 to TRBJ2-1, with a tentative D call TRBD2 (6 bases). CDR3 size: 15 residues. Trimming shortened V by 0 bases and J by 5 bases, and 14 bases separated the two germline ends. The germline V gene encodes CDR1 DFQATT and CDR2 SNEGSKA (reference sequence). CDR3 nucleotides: TGCAGTGCTAGAGAGTGGAGGGACCCCGACAATGAGCAGTTCTTC. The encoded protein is CSAREWRDPDNEQFF.

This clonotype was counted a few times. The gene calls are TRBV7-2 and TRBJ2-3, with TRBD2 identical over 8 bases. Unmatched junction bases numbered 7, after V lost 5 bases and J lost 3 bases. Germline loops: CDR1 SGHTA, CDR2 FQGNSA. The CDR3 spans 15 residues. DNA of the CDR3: TGTGCCAGCAGCGCATTTAGCGGGAAAACAGATACGCAGTATTTT. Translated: CASSAFSGKTDTQYF.

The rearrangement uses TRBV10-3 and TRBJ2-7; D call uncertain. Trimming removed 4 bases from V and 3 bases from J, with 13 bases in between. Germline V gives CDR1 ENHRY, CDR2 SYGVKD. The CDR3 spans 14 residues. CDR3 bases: TGTGCCATCAGTGGTCTTGGTGGAAACTACGAGCAGTACTTC. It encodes CAISGLGGNYEQYF.

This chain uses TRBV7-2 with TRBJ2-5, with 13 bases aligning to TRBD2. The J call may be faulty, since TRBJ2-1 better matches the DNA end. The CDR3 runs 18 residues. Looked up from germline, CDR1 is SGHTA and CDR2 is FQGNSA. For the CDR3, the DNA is TGTGCCAGCAGCCTAGAACCGGGACTAGCGGGACCCTACAATGAGCAGTTCTTC. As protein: CASSLEPGLAGPYNEQFF.

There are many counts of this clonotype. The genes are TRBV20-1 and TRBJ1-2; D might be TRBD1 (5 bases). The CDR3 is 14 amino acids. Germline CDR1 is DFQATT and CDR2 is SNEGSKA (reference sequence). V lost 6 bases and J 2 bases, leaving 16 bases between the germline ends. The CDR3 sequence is CSAGDPWGNYGYTF. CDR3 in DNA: TGCAGTGCCGGGGACCCTTGGGGGAACTATGGCTACACCTTC.

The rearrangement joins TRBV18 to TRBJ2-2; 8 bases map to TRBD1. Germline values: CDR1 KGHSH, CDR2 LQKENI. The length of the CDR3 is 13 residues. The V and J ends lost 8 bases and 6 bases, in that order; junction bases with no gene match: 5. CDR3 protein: CASPRQGSGELFF. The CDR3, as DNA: TGTGCCAGCCCGCGACAGGGGTCCGGGGAGCTGTTTTTT.

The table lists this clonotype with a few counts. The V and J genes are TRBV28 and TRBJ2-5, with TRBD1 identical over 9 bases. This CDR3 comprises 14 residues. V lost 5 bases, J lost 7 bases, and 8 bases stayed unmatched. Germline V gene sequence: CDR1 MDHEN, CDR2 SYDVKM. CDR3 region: CASSLRTGEATQYF. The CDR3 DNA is TGTGCCAGCAGTCTTCGGACAGGGGAAGCGACCCAGTACTTC.

This CDR3 is CASSNDPYNPGANVLTF. As DNA, the CDR3 is TGTGCCAGCAGTAACGATCCTTACAACCCTGGGGCCAACGTCCTGACTTTC. The V gene is TRBV7-8, the J gene TRBJ2-6; D is undetermined. Per the germline V gene, CDR1 is SGHVS and CDR2 is FQNEAQ. CDR3 length equals 17 residues. Trimming took 6 bases from V and 2 from J, leaving 17 bases between them.

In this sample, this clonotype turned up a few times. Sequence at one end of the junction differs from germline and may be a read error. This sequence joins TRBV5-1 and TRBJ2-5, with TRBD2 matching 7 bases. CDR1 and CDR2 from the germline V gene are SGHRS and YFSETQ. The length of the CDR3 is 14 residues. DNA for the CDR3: TGCGCCAGCACTTGGGGAAGGGAGGGAGGAGAGCGGTTCTTC. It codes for CASTWGREGGERFF.

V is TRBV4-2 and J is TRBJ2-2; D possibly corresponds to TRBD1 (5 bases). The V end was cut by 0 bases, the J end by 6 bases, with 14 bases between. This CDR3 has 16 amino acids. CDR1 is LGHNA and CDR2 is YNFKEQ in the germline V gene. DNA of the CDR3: TGTGCCAGCAGCCAAGAATTCTGGCAGGGATCCGGGGAGCTGTTTTTT. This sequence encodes CASSQEFWQGSGELFF.

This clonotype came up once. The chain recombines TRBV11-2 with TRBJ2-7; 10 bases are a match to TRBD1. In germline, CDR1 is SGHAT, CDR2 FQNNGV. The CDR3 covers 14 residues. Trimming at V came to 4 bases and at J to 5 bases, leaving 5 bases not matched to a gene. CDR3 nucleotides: TGTGCCAGCAGCTGGGACAGGGGTTACCACGAGCAGTACTTC. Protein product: CASSWDRGYHEQYF.

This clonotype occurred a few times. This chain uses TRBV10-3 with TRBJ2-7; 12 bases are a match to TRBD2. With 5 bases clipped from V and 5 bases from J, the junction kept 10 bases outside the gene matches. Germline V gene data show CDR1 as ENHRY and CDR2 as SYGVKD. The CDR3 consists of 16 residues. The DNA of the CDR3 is TGTGCCATCAGTCCATCGACTAGCGGGAGTTACAACGAGCAGTACTTC. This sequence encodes CAISPSTSGSYNEQYF.

This CDR3 is CASSQGGGGYYGYTF. The CDR3 DNA follows: TGCGCCAGCAGCCAAGGGGGAGGGGGCTACTATGGCTACACCTTC. The chain uses TRBV4-3 and TRBJ1-2, with 7 bases aligning to TRBD1. The CDR3 runs 15 residues. Germline V gives CDR1 LGHNA, CDR2 YSLEER. Germline trimming cut 1 base from V and 3 bases from J; bases unmatched to any gene: 5.

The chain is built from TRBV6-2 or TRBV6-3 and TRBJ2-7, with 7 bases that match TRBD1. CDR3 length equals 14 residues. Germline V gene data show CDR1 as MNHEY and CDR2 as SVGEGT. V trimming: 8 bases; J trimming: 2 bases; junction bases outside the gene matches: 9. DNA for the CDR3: TGTGCCAGCGATCCGGGACAGCCGCCCTACGAGCAGTACTTC. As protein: CASDPGQPPYEQYF.

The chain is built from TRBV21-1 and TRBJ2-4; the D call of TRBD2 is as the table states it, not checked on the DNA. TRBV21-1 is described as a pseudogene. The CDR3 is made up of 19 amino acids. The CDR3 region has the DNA TGTGCCAGCAGCAAATTTTTACTAGCGGGAGGGCTAGCCAAAAACATTCAGTACTTC. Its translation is CASSKFLLAGGLAKNIQYF.

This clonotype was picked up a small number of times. The DNA for the CDR3 is TGTGCCAGCACAAGGAGCGTCTACGAGCAGTACTTC. Its translation is CASTRSVYEQYF. The V call is TRBV6-1, the J call TRBJ2-7; D not certain. Looked up from germline, CDR1 is MNHNS and CDR2 is SASEGT. The CDR3 has 12 amino acids. Between the trimmed V and J ends, which lost 7 bases and 3 bases, there was a span of 10 bases.

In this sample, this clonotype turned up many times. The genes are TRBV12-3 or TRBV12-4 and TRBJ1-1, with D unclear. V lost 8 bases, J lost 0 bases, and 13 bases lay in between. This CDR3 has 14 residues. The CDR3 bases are TGTGCCAGCTCCCCTTTAGCCATGAACACTGAAGCTTTCTTT. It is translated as CASSPLAMNTEAFF.

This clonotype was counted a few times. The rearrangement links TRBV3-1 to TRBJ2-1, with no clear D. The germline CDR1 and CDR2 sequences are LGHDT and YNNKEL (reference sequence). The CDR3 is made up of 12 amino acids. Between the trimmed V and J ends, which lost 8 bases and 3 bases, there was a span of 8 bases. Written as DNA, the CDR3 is TGTGCCAGCGGGATAATCTACAATGAGCAGTTCTTC. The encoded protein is CASGIIYNEQFF.

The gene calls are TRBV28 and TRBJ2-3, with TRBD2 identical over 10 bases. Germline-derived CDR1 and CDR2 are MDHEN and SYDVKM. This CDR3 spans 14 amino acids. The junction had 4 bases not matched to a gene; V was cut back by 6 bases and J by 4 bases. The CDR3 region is CASSPSGSPDTQYF. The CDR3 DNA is TGTGCCAGCAGCCCTAGCGGGAGTCCAGATACGCAGTATTTT.

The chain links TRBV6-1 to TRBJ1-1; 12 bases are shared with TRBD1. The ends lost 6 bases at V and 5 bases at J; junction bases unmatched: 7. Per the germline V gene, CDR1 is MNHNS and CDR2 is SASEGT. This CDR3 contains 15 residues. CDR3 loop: CASSRDRGLETEAFF. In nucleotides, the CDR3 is TGTGCCAGCAGCCGGGACAGGGGGCTGGAGACTGAAGCTTTCTTT.

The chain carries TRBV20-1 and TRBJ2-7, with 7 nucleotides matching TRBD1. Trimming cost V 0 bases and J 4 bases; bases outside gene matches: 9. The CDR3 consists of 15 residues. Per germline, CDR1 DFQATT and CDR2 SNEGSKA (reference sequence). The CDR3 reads CSARDLRQGIYEQYF. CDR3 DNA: TGCAGTGCTAGAGATCTCCGACAGGGCATTTACGAGCAGTACTTC.

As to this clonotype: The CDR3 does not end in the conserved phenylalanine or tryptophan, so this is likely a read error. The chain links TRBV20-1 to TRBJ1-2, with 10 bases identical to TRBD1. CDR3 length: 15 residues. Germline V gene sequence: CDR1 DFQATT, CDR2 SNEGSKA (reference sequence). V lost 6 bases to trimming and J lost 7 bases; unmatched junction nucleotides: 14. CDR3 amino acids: CSAPTGGNLGRGYTS. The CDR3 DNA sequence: TGCAGTGCCCCGACAGGGGGCAACCTCGGACGTGGCTACACCTCC.

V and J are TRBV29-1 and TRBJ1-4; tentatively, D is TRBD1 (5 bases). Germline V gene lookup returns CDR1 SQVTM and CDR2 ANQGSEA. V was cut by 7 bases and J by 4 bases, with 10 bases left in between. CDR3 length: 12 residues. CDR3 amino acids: CSAGTFNEKLFF. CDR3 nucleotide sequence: TGCAGCGCAGGGACGTTTAATGAAAAACTGTTTTTT.

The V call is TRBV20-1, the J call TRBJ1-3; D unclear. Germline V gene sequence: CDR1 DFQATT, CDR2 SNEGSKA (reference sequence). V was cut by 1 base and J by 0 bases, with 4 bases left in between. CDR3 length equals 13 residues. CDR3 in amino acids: CSARVGSGNTIYF. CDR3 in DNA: TGCAGTGCTAGAGTAGGCTCTGGAAACACCATATATTTT.